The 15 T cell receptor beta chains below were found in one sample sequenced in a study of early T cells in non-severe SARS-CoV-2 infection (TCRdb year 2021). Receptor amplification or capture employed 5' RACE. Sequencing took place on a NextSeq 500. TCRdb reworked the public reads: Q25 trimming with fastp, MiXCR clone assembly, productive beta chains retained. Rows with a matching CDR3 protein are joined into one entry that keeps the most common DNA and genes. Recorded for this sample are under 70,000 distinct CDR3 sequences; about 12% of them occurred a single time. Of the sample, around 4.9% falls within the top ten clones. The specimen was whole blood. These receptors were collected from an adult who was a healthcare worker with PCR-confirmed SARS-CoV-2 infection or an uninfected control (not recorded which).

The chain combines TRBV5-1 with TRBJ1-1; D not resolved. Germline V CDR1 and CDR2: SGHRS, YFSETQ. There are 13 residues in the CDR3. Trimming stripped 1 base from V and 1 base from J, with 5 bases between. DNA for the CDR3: TGCGCCAGCAGCTTGAGTACGAACACTGAAGCTTTCTTT. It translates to CASSLSTNTEAFF.

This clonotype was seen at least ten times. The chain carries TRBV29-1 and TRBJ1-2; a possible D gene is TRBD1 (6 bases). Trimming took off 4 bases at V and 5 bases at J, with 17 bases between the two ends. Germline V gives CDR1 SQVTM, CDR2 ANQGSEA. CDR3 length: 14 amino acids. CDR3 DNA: TGCAGCGTTGGGGTGGACAGCGGTTCATATGGCTACACCTTC. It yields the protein CSVGVDSGSYGYTF. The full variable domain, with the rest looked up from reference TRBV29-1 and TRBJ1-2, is SAVISQKPSRDICQRGTSLTIQCQVDSQVTMMFWYRQQPGQSLTLIATANQGSEATYESGFVIDKFPISRPNLTFSTLTVSNMSPEDSSIYLCSVGVDSGSYGYTFGSGTRLTVV.

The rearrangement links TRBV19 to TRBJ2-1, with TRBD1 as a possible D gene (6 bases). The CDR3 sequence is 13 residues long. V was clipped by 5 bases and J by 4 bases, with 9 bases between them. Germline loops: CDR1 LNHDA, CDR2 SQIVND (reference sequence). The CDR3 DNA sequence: TGTGCCAGTAGTGCGACAGGTTACAATGAGCAGTTCTTC. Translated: CASSATGYNEQFF.

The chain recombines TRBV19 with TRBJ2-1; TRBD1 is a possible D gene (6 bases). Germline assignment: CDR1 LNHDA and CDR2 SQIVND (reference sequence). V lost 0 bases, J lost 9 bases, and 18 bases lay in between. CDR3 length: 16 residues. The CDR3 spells CASSIDPGQPSFEQFF. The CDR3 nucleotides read TGTGCCAGTAGTATAGATCCGGGACAACCTTCCTTTGAGCAGTTCTTC. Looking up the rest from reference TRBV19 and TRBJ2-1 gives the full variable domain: DGGITQSPKYLFRKEGQNVTLSCEQNLNHDAMYWYRQDPGQGLRLIYYSQIVNDFQKGDIAEGYSVSREKKESFPLTVTSAQKNPTAFYLCASSIDPGQPSFEQFFGPGTRLTVL.

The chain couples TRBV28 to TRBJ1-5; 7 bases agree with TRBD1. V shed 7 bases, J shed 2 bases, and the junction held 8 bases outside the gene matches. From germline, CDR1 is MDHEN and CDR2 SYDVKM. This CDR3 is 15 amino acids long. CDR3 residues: CASNTGAGGNQPQHF. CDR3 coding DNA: TGTGCCAGCAATACAGGGGCGGGAGGCAATCAGCCCCAGCATTTT.

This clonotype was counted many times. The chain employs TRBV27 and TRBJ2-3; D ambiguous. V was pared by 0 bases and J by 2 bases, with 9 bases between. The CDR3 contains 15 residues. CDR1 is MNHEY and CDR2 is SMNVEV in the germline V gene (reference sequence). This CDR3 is CASSLSRPDTDTQYF. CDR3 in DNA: TGTGCCAGCAGTTTATCTCGACCGGACACAGATACGCAGTATTTT.

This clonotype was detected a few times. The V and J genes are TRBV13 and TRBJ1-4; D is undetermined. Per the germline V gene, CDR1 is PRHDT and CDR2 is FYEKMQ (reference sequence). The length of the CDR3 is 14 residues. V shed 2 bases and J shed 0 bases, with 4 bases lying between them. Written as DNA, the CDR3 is TGTGCCAGCAGCTTACAGGCAACTAATGAAAAACTGTTTTTT. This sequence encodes CASSLQATNEKLFF.

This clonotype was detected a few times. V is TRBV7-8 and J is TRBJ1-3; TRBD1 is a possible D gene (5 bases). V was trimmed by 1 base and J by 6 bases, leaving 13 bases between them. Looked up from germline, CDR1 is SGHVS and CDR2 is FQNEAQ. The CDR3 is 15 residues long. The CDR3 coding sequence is TGTGCCAGCAGCTTAGGGGCAGGGAGCGAAAACACCATATATTTT. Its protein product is CASSLGAGSENTIYF.

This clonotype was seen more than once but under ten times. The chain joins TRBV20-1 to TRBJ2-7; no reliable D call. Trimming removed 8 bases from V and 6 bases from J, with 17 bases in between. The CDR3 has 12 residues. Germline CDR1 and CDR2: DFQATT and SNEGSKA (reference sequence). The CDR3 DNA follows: TGCAGTTCCCGCGCCAGCTCTCTCGAGCAGTACTTC. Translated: CSSRASSLEQYF.

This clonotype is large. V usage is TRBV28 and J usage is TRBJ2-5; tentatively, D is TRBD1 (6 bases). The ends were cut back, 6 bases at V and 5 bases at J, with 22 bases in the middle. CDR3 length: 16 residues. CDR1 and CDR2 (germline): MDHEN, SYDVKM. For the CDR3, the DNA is TGTGCCAGCAGCATACTTACTACAGGGCCGAGGGAGACCCAGTACTTC. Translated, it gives CASSILTTGPRETQYF.

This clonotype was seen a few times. The CDR3: CASSSHVAQGVEQFF. In nucleotides, the CDR3 is TGTGCCAGCAGCTCACACGTAGCACAGGGGGTTGAGCAGTTCTTC. The gene calls are TRBV9 and TRBJ2-1; 8 nucleotides align to TRBD1. Germline CDR1 is SGDLS and CDR2 is YYNGEE. The CDR3 length is 15 residues. With V trimmed by 4 bases and J by 9 bases, 12 bases remained unmatched. Full variable domain (remainder filled in from reference TRBV9 and TRBJ2-1): DSGVTQTPKHLITATGQRVTLRCSPRSGDLSVYWYQQSLDQGLQFLIQYYNGEERAKGNILERFSAQQFPDLHSELNLSSLELGDSALYFCASSSHVAQGVEQFFGPGTRLTVL.

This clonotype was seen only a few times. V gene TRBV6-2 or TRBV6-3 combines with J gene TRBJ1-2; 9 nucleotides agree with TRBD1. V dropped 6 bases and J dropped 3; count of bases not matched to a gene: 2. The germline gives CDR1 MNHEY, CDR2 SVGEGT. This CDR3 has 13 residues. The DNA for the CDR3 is TGTGCCAGCAGCGGGGACAGGGACTATGGCTACACCTTC. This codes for CASSGDRDYGYTF.

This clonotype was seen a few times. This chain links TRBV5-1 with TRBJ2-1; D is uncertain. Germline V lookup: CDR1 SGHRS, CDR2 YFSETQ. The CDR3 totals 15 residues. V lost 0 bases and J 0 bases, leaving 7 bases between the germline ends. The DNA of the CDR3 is TGCGCCAGCAGCTTGGAAACCCGCTCCTACAATGAGCAGTTCTTC. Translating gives CASSLETRSYNEQFF.

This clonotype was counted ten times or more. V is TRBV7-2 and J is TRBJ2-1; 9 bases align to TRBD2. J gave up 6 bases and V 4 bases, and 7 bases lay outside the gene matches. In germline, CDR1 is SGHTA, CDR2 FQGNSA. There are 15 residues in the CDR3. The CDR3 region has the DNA TGTGCCAGCAGCTCGCCGCGGGGGGGTCTCAATGAGCAGTTCTTC. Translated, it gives CASSSPRGGLNEQFF. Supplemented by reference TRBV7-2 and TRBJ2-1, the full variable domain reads GAGVSQSPSNKVTEKGKDVELRCDPISGHTALYWYRQSLGQGLEFLIYFQGNSAPDKSGLPSDRFSAERTGGSVSTLTIQRTQQEDSAVYLCASSSPRGGLNEQFFGPGTRLTVL.

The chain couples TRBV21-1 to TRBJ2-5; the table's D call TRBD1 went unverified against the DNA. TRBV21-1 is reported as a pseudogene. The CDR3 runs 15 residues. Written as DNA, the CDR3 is TGTGCCAGCAGCAAATACGGGACAGGAGGAGAGACCCAGTACTTC. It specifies CASSKYGTGGETQYF.